This record looks at one TCR beta chain sequence and its context. Antigen specificity is unknown. This sample was included in a study of cytomegalovirus exposure and HLA in healthy donors. About the research overall: From 190 million or so T cells, an earlier analysis saw roughly 120 million unique TCR beta sequences.

Findings of the study overall: In an earlier analysis, most TCR beta V segments were productive about 87% or about 30% of the time. Most subjects had HLA-A and HLA-B alleles reportedly predicted accurately by TCR beta sequences.

V was trimmed by 7 bases and J by 5 bases, leaving 7 bases between them. The V gene's germline CDR1 is SQVTM and CDR2 ANQGSEA. The CDR3 spans 10 residues. PCR was performed using 60 Vbeta and 13 Jbeta primers. Repertoires were generated with immunoSEQ multiplex PCR, while TCRdb's copy carries only in-frame clones and drops some. The top ten clones hold approximately 2% of a sample with 150,000 to 200,000 clones, around 80% of them seen once. The sequencing sample was made of PBMCs. This TCR derives from a woman under 30 in good health and CMV-seropositive. The V gene is TRBV29-1, the J gene TRBJ2-3; no clear D. The CDR3 DNA follows: TGCAGCGCCGCAGGAGATACGCAGTATTTT. The encoded protein is CSAAGDTQYF.